The rows below give T cell receptor beta chains drawn from one sample of a study of response to subunit inactivated influenza vaccine. TCRdb fed the RT-PCR reads into MiXCR, producing one record per CDR3 protein. The sample contains fewer than 800,000 distinct CDR3 sequences, 15% to 18% of which appear only once. The sequencing here drew on PBMCs from blood, taken 11 to 12 days after vaccination. These receptors all stem from a man aged 50-59 years who received an inactivated influenza vaccine. Each CDR3 is given without its conserved first and last residue.

TRBV3-1,ASSQDYGGAREQF
TRBV2,ASSQRIETQY
TRBV6-1,ASRQLAGGVDTQY
TRBV5-6,ASSLRPGRTEAF
TRBV24-1,ATSDSAGTGGWETQY
TRBV12-3/TRBV12-4,ASSPGQLLLSQY
TRBV24-1,ATSAGGWTGELF
TRBV4-3,ASSNPGGYGYT
TRBV29-1,SAGLSSYEQY
TRBV7-2,ASSLGGRAGTDTQY
TRBV7-2,ASSLGRGSSGNTIY
TRBV29-1,SVERGEKLF
TRBV7-2,ASRSTSGGAEQY
TRBV10-3,AITDGTGNTGELF
TRBV5-4,ASSLPNSGTSTNEQY
TRBV7-6,ASSLGRGLTDTQY
TRBV18,ASSLGLAGVMPDTQY
TRBV12-3/TRBV12-4,ASSPRRDFSTQY
TRBV6-1,ASSTWDRGYYGYT
TRBV10-3,AIRGTEVSGANVLT
TRBV7-2,ASSLRRQGWLASEQF
TRBV7-6,ASSLVGNQPQY
TRBV12-3/TRBV12-4,ASSHQGVKNQPQH
TRBV6-1,ASSEQTGGYT
TRBV28,ASKGVAGTPSGKNIQY
TRBV29-1,SVSLAGGITDTQY
TRBV11-1,ASSSGQGLPYEQY
TRBV6-4,ASSDTGGKNEQF
TRBV12-3/TRBV12-4,ASRTGTLSQQY
TRBV7-9,ASSTSGRASSNEQF